A selection of T cell receptor beta chains follows, all from one sample in a study of Graves' ophthalmopathy and Graves' hyperthyroidism. Each CDR3 protein gets one entry after TCRdb re-called the multiplex PCR reads with MiXCR. The sample shows just over 600,000 distinct CDR3 sequences, around a fifth of them seen only once. Material for sequencing was peripheral blood. The receptors originated from a woman aged 18 to 35 with stable Graves' hyperthyroidism. Some clones in this sample may be carry-over from other donors' samples. Each CDR3 is given with its conserved first and last residue. The order of the fields is J gene, D gene, V gene, clone size, CDR3 protein, CDR3 DNA. The D gene is left open where the match is weak. Clone size, where shown, is once, few, many, or a class for clones that have expanded.

TRBJ1-1 | TRBD1 | TRBV20-1 | - | CSARDSRGRGTEAFF | TGCAGTGCTAGAGATTCGAGGGGGCGTGGTACTGAAGCTTTCTTT
TRBJ2-2 | - | TRBV29-1 | - | CSVRRGLETGELFF | TGCAGCGTTAGGAGGGGGCTAGAGACCGGGGAGCTGTTTTTT
TRBJ2-5 | - | TRBV11-2 | many | CASSLGSGTLQETQYF | TGTGCCAGCAGCTTAGGGTCCGGGACGTTACAAGAGACCCAGTACTTC
TRBJ2-7 | TRBD1 | TRBV15 | many | CATSRATNNRGIYEQYF | TGTGCCACCAGCAGAGCCACTAACAACAGGGGAATCTACGAGCAGTACTTC
TRBJ2-4 | - | TRBV14 | many | CASSPSTKNIQYF | TGTGCCAGCAGCCCATCTACCAAAAACATTCAGTACTTC
TRBJ1-2 | TRBD1 | TRBV30 | few | CAWRTPGQPYGYTF | TGTGCCTGGAGGACCCCGGGACAGCCCTATGGCTACACCTTC
TRBJ1-2 | - | TRBV20-1 | many | CSEAEGYTF | TGCAGTGAGGCGGAGGGCTACACCTTC
TRBJ2-7 | - | TRBV24-1 | many | CATSEGHHYEQYF | TGTGCCACCAGTGAGGGACACCACTACGAGCAGTACTTC
TRBJ2-7 | - | TRBV12-3/TRBV12-4 | few | CASKEDRQTYEQYF | TGTGCCAGCAAAGAGGATAGGCAGACCTACGAGCAGTACTTC
TRBJ1-1 | - | TRBV7-8 | - | CASSLATTERSHF | TGTGCCAGCAGCTTAGCGACGACAGAGCGGTCCCATTTT
TRBJ1-1 | TRBD1 | TRBV4-2 | - | CASSQPEQGGYTEAFF | TGTGCCAGCAGCCAACCAGAACAGGGGGGCTACACTGAAGCTTTCTTT
TRBJ2-7 | TRBD1 | TRBV6-1 | many | CASSRDRGTHEQYF | TGTGCCAGCAGTCGGGACAGGGGAACCCACGAGCAGTACTTC
TRBJ2-7 | TRBD1 | TRBV25-1 | - | CASSGQTGTYEQYF | TGTGCCAGCAGCGGACAGACAGGGACCTACGAGCAGTACTTC
TRBJ1-1 | - | TRBV28 | - | CASSLRWRGWAEAFF | TGTGCCAGCAGTTTACGGTGGAGGGGATGGGCTGAAGCTTTCTTT
TRBJ1-3 | - | TRBV19 | many | CASSSGDSGNTIYF | TGTGCCAGTAGTAGCGGCGACTCTGGAAACACCATATATTTT
TRBJ1-5 | TRBD1 | TRBV6-1 | - | CASGRQGSNQPQHF | TGTGCCAGCGGAAGACAGGGAAGCAATCAGCCCCAGCATTTT
TRBJ2-7 | - | TRBV15 | many | CATSRGDGVRHGEQYF | TGTGCCACCAGCAGAGGTGACGGGGTCAGACATGGCGAGCAGTACTTC
TRBJ2-7 | TRBD2 | TRBV6-1 | - | CASTPVAGAYEQYF | TGTGCCAGCACCCCTGTAGCGGGAGCCTACGAGCAGTACTTC
TRBJ1-2 | - | TRBV29-1 | many | CSVELGRQGNGYTF | TGCAGCGTTGAACTTGGACGTCAGGGAAATGGCTACACCTTC
TRBJ2-2 | - | TRBV5-1 | many | CASSLVAGSSGELFF | TGCGCCAGCAGCTTGGTGGCAGGGTCTTCGGGGGAGCTGTTTTTT
TRBJ2-2 | - | TRBV9 | many | CASSVTRNTGELFF | TGTGCCAGCAGCGTCACAAGAAACACCGGGGAGCTGTTTTTT
TRBJ2-5 | TRBD1 | TRBV7-2 | many | CASSLVTGGLETQYF | TGTGCCAGCAGCTTAGTCACAGGGGGCTTAGAGACCCAGTACTTC